This is a list of T cell receptor beta chains from one sample in a study of blood T cell repertoires in COVID-19. The protocol was immunoSEQ multiplex PCR, while the TCRdb copy is restricted to in-frame clones and leaves out a portion. The sample includes more than 110,000 clones, more than 80% of them seen just once. Input material: peripheral blood. These receptors were taken from a woman of 80 years or more with acute or convalescent COVID-19. Each CDR3 is given with its conserved first and last residue. The D gene is left open where the match is weak. Only some rows state a clone size, as once, few, many or a class for expanded clones.

v_gene	d_gene	abundance	j_gene	CDR3nt	CDR3aa
TRBV10-3	TRBD1	NA	TRBJ2-7	TGTGCCAACCGGGACAGCGTAACCTACGAGCAGTACTTC	CANRDSVTYEQYF
TRBV29-1	NA	NA	TRBJ2-3	TGCAGCGCGAACAGAGTCGGTAGCACAGATACGCAGTATTTT	CSANRVGSTDTQYF
TRBV7-8	NA	NA	TRBJ2-5	TGTGCCAGCAGCTTAATCCGGCAAGAGACCCAGTACTTC	CASSLIRQETQYF
TRBV18	TRBD1	NA	TRBJ1-6	TGTGCCAGCTCACCGGCAGGGGGAAGATCCCTTAATTCACCCCTCCACTTT	CASSPAGGRSLNSPLHF
TRBV11-3	TRBD1	once	TRBJ2-2	TGTGCCAGCAGCTTCGGACAGGGAAACACCGGGGAGCTGTTTTTT	CASSFGQGNTGELFF
TRBV4-2	NA	NA	TRBJ1-1	TGTGCCAGCAGCCGGCTCCTGAACACTGAAGCTTTCTTT	CASSRLLNTEAFF
TRBV3-1/TRBV3-2	TRBD1	NA	TRBJ1-3	TGTGCCAGCAGCCAAGTTCCGACAGGGGGAAACACCATATATTTT	CASSQVPTGGNTIYF
TRBV4-2	TRBD1	NA	TRBJ1-1	TGTGCCAGCAGCCCCAGGACAGGGCCGAACACTGAAGCTTTCTTT	CASSPRTGPNTEAFF
TRBV6-5	TRBD2	NA	TRBJ2-1	TGTGCCAGCAGTTACAGCGGGGGGCGCGTGAATGAGCAGTTCTTC	CASSYSGGRVNEQFF
TRBV6-1	NA	NA	TRBJ2-2	TGTGCCAGCAGTGAGCCAGGTTCCACCGGGGAGCTGTTTTTT	CASSEPGSTGELFF
TRBV19	NA	NA	TRBJ1-5	TGTGCCAGTAGTATATTTGTGCAGGCAGGGCAGCCCCAGCATTTT	CASSIFVQAGQPQHF
TRBV5-1	NA	NA	TRBJ1-4	TGCGCCAGCAGCCCGAGACAGGAAGATAATGAAAAACTGTTTTTT	CASSPRQEDNEKLFF
TRBV7-3	NA	once	TRBJ2-5	TGTGCCAGCAGCCCCGGGAGCCAAGAGACCCAGTACTTC	CASSPGSQETQYF
TRBV7-3	NA	NA	TRBJ1-6	TGTGCCAGCAGCCCCTGGGGCCCAGGGCAGGGTTCACCCCTCCACTTT	CASSPWGPGQGSPLHF
TRBV11-1	NA	NA	TRBJ2-3	TGTGCCAGCAGCTTAGGAGTTATTGATACGCAGTATTTT	CASSLGVIDTQYF
TRBV20-1	NA	NA	TRBJ1-1	TGCAGTGCTAGTTCGACAGGTAGCACTGAAGCTTTCTTT	CSASSTGSTEAFF
TRBV7-3	NA	NA	TRBJ1-1	TGTGCCAGCAGCTTCGGGGAGAACACTGAAGCTTTCTTT	CASSFGENTEAFF
TRBV5-4	NA	NA	TRBJ2-7	TGTGCCAGCAGCAGAGACAGAATATACGAGCAGTACTTC	CASSRDRIYEQYF
TRBV28	NA	NA	TRBJ1-4	TGTGCCAGCAGTCTTACCGGGACAATCGGTGAAAAACTGTTTTTT	CASSLTGTIGEKLFF
TRBV19	NA	NA	TRBJ1-4	TGTGCCAGTAGTATTGGGTTGACTGGGAATGAAAAACTGTTTTTT	CASSIGLTGNEKLFF
TRBV6-5	NA	NA	TRBJ1-2	TGTGCCAGCAGTTCCCAGGGCCGGCGTGGCTACACCTTC	CASSSQGRRGYTF
TRBV6-5	TRBD1	NA	TRBJ1-2	TGTGCCAGCAGTTACAGTCCCGGGACAGGGTCTGGCTACACCTTC	CASSYSPGTGSGYTF
TRBV30	NA	NA	TRBJ1-2	TGTGCCTGGAGTGTAAAGGGGATCCATGGCTACACCTTC	CAWSVKGIHGYTF
TRBV2	NA	NA	TRBJ1-4	TGTGCCAGCACCGGAGGGGACGCAACTAATGAAAAACTGTTTTTT	CASTGGDATNEKLFF
TRBV3-1/TRBV3-2	NA	NA	TRBJ1-1	TGTGCCAGCAGCCAAGATGGAGGAGGGGTTGAAGCTTTCTTT	CASSQDGGGVEAFF
TRBV5-6	NA	NA	TRBJ1-1	TGTGCCAGCAGCTTGCAGGGTGCTACAGTAGAAGCTTTCTTT	CASSLQGATVEAFF
TRBV10-2	NA	NA	TRBJ1-3	TGCGCCAGCAGAACAGGGAACGGAAACACCATATATTTT	CASRTGNGNTIYF
TRBV4-1	NA	NA	TRBJ1-6	TGCGCCAGCAGGAGGGACACCGGAGGATATAATTCACCCCTCCACTTT	CASRRDTGGYNSPLHF
TRBV5-5	TRBD1	once	TRBJ2-7	TGTGCCAGCAGCCTGACGACAGGGGCGTACGAGCAGTACTTC	CASSLTTGAYEQYF
TRBV5-6	NA	NA	TRBJ1-2	TGTGCCAGCAGCCTTGGAGTGCTCAGTGGCTACACCTTC	CASSLGVLSGYTF
TRBV27	NA	NA	TRBJ1-1	TGTGCCAGCAGTTTCTATCGGAACACTGAAGCTTTCTTT	CASSFYRNTEAFF